A selection of T cell receptor beta chains follows, all from one sample in a study of spatial heterogeneity in lung cancer. One entry per CDR3 protein results from TCRdb running MiXCR on the 5' RACE reads. The sample includes some 13,000 distinct CDR3 sequences, around 3.8% of them seen just once. This material consisted of lung tumor tissue, taken at surgery. The receptors were sampled from a male donor with early-stage non-small cell lung cancer. CDR3s include the opening cysteine and the closing phenylalanine or tryptophan. Fields, in order: V gene, clone size, D gene, J gene, CDR3 protein, CDR3 DNA. The D gene is left open where the match is weak. Clone size, where shown, is once, few, many, or a class for clones that have expanded.

TRBV24-1,few,.,TRBJ2-2,CATSDLELRCGGELFF,TGTGCCACCAGTGATTTAGAACTCAGGTGCGGCGGGGAGCTGTTTTTT
TRBV19,many,.,TRBJ1-1,CASSPTGFCTEAFF,TGTGCCAGTAGTCCTACGGGATTCTGCACTGAAGCTTTCTTT
TRBV6-1,many,TRBD2,TRBJ2-5,CASSPTWGSGYQETQYF,TGTGCCAGCAGCCCTACTTGGGGTAGCGGGTACCAAGAGACCCAGTACTTC
TRBV5-1,many,.,TRBJ2-3,CASSFPGADTQYF,TGCGCCAGCAGCTTCCCTGGGGCAGATACGCAGTATTTT
TRBV29-1,many,.,TRBJ2-5,CSVGMGLGTQYF,TGCAGCGTTGGAATGGGGTTGGGGACCCAGTACTTC
TRBV11-2,many,.,TRBJ1-1,CASSRGGLTEAFF,TGTGCCAGCAGTAGGGGGGGGCTCACTGAAGCTTTCTTT
TRBV29-1,few,.,TRBJ2-7,CSVLRDSCSEQYF,TGCAGCGTTTTGCGGGACAGTTGCTCCGAGCAGTACTTC
TRBV19,large,TRBD2,TRBJ2-1,CASRVDGGSSYNEQFF,TGTGCCAGTAGGGTTGACGGGGGGAGCTCCTACAATGAGCAGTTCTTC
TRBV7-9,many,.,TRBJ1-1,CASSLMVLRDNTEAFF,TGTGCCAGCAGCTTGATGGTGCTCAGGGATAACACTGAAGCTTTCTTT
TRBV3-1,few,.,TRBJ2-1,CASSQGREQFF,TGTGCCAGCAGCCAAGGCAGGGAGCAGTTCTTC
TRBV27,many,.,TRBJ2-3,CASSPLGGGGTDTQYF,TGTGCCAGCAGTCCGTTAGGGGGAGGAGGTACAGATACGCAGTATTTT
TRBV6-6,medium-sized,.,TRBJ1-5,CASSPPGQSYQPQHF,TGTGCCAGCAGCCCCCCCGGACAGTCTTATCAGCCCCAGCATTTT
TRBV2,many,TRBD2,TRBJ2-3,CASSAGTSGLTDTQYF,TGTGCCAGCAGCGCCGGGACTAGCGGCCTTACAGATACGCAGTATTTT
TRBV12-3/TRBV12-4,many,.,TRBJ1-5,CASRRGFNQPQHF,TGTGCCAGCAGAAGGGGATTCAATCAGCCCCAGCATTTT
TRBV3-1,many,.,TRBJ2-5,CASSQTGWAFETQYF,TGTGCCAGCAGCCAGACTGGTTGGGCTTTCGAGACCCAGTACTTC
TRBV7-3,many,.,TRBJ2-2,CASRAQNTGELFF,TGTGCCAGCCGGGCCCAGAACACCGGGGAGCTGTTTTTT
TRBV18,many,.,TRBJ1-1,CASSPSEATEAFF,TGTGCCAGCTCCCCGTCTGAGGCGACTGAAGCTTTCTTT
TRBV12-3/TRBV12-4,medium-sized,.,TRBJ2-3,CASSPTGDTQYF,TGTGCCAGCAGTCCAACGGGCGATACGCAGTATTTT
TRBV24-1,medium-sized,.,TRBJ2-1,CATGGPLDEQFF,TGTGCCACCGGAGGGCCACTCGATGAGCAGTTCTTC
TRBV28,many,TRBD1,TRBJ1-1,CASKGLQGAQRVTEAFF,TGTGCCAGCAAAGGGCTACAGGGGGCCCAACGTGTGACTGAAGCTTTCTTT
TRBV14,.,.,TRBJ2-5,CASSQTPVQETQYF,TGTGCCAGCAGCCAAACCCCGGTTCAAGAGACCCAGTACTTC
TRBV4-1,few,.,TRBJ1-2,CASSQDLGASNYGYTF,TGCGCCAGCAGCCAAGATTTAGGGGCGTCTAACTATGGCTACACCTTC
TRBV7-2,.,TRBD2,TRBJ2-7,CASSLKRSGPSGNYEQYF,TGTGCCAGCAGCTTAAAACGTTCGGGGCCTAGCGGGAACTACGAGCAGTACTTC
TRBV19,medium-sized,.,TRBJ1-6,CASSDGLARGSPLHF,TGTGCCAGTAGTGACGGACTGGCAAGGGGTTCACCCCTCCACTTT
TRBV20-1,medium-sized,.,TRBJ1-6,CSAPEKPGLHNSPLHF,TGCAGTGCTCCAGAGAAACCGGGACTGCATAATTCACCCCTCCACTTT
TRBV2,medium-sized,.,TRBJ2-5,CASSERNGGVQETQYF,TGTGCCAGCAGTGAAAGGAACGGGGGCGTTCAAGAGACCCAGTACTTC
TRBV7-2,.,.,TRBJ1-2,CASSPSGQHYGYTF,TGTGCCAGCAGCCCATCCGGACAGCACTATGGCTACACCTTC
TRBV18,many,.,TRBJ1-5,CASSPQGSNQPQHF,TGTGCCAGCTCACCACAGGGGAGCAATCAGCCCCAGCATTTT
TRBV10-3,many,TRBD1,TRBJ1-2,CAIRGQGKSNGYTF,TGTGCCATCAGGGGACAGGGGAAGAGCAATGGCTACACCTTC
TRBV20-1,.,.,TRBJ2-3,CSARDQGGRTDTQYF,TGCAGTGCTAGGGACCAGGGGGGGAGGACAGATACGCAGTATTTT
TRBV5-1,.,.,TRBJ1-2,CASSIRPAEGGYTF,TGCGCCAGCAGCATCCGACCCGCGGAAGGCGGCTACACCTTC
TRBV7-6,.,TRBD1,TRBJ2-5,CASSFETGDRGQETQYF,TGTGCCAGCAGCTTCGAAACGGGGGACAGGGGCCAAGAGACCCAGTACTTC
TRBV7-2,few,TRBD2,TRBJ2-1,CASSLGGAGGAASEQFF,TGTGCCAGCAGCTTAGGCGGAGCGGGGGGGGCCGCTAGTGAGCAGTTCTTC
TRBV5-1,many,.,TRBJ2-1,CASSLSPPHGASYNEQFF,TGCGCCAGCAGCTTGTCCCCCCCACACGGGGCCTCCTACAATGAGCAGTTCTTC
TRBV20-1,many,TRBD1,TRBJ2-5,CSARKGAQETQYF,TGCAGTGCTAGGAAGGGGGCCCAAGAGACCCAGTACTTC